This TCR beta chain was profiled in a study of Graves' ophthalmopathy and Graves' hyperthyroidism (dated by TCRdb to the late 2010s). In the study overall: Peripheral blood samples were taken at the time of initial diagnosis, before any treatment was given. Following sampling, methimazole starting at 30 mg daily was administered to hyperthyroidism patients, and high-dose intravenous methylprednisolone was administered to ophthalmopathy patients. To explore V-J signatures distinguishing ophthalmopathy from hyperthyroidism, a discovery set of some 100 patients (more than 40 ophthalmopathy, 55 to 60 stable hyperthyroidism) was enrolled. In about six hyperthyroidism patients, T-cell repertoires of thyroid tissue and blood were compared. In total, approximately 140 blood samples were TCR-sequenced: roughly 45 ophthalmopathy, some 75 hyperthyroidism and about 17 hyperthyroidism-to-ophthalmopathy patients. TCR beta repertoire signatures were used to distinguish Graves' ophthalmopathy from Graves' hyperthyroidism and to predict progression to ophthalmopathy. An independent validation cohort comprised some 18 hyperthyroidism patients and roughly 15 patients who later progressed from hyperthyroidism to ophthalmopathy.

There are many counts of this clonotype. There is no known antigen for this receptor. Base qualities are not provided; no much larger clone lies one nucleotide away. What the research found in general, with its limitations: Sample size was not predetermined statistically, and investigators were not blinded to group allocation. In cross-validation, the 13-signature model distinguished ophthalmopathy from stable hyperthyroidism with less than 90% sensitivity and roughly 84% specificity, while in the test set the corresponding values were about 80% and 75%. Most expanded thyroid clonotypes with frequency above 0.001 were also detected in blood, suggesting blood repertoires may reflect the thyroid immune response. In validation, the model predicted ophthalmopathy progression with 55% to 71% sensitivity and about 77% specificity; 12 predicted patients were CT-confirmed with GO in a median of roughly 6.8 months.

The ophthalmopathy patients had moderately to severely active disease, with a Clinical Activity Score of 3 or higher, a NOSPECS grade of 4 or higher, and a disease duration of less than 3 months. Patients with other autoimmune diseases, uncontrolled infections, pregnancy or lactation were excluded. Clinical symptoms, serum thyroxine, TRAb, thyroid ultrasound and orbital computed tomography were used for diagnosis. PBMCs were isolated from about 9 ml of fresh peripheral blood by Ficoll-Paque density gradient centrifugation. Trizol reagent was used to extract the total RNA, and its quality was then checked on an Agilent 2100 Bioanalyzer. For repertoire sequencing, the TCR beta CDR3 regions were amplified from RNA transcripts. A first-round RT-PCR used HTBI primers with the Qiagen OneStep RT-PCR kit, followed by a second-round multiplex PCR, size selection and purification. Libraries were sequenced paired-end with 100 bp reads on an Illumina HiSeq2000. The authors' pipeline ran thus. SOAPnuke was used to process the reads, removing any read that contained adapters or uncalled bases, had a mean Phred below 15, or lacked an exact match to the constant primer or identifier. COPE v1.2.5 was used to merge high-quality paired reads. Clonotypes were defined as unique nucleotide sequences and were aligned to IMGT TRB V, D and J references using MiTCR v1.1. The analysis was limited to V-J combinations with a frequency above 0.0001, which together covered 98% to 99.2% of repertoires. For each V-J combination, a TCR clonal expansion and chaos score was defined as the ratio of F50 clonal expansion to chaos observed in the TCRdist matrix. Features were reduced by Welch's t-statistics and random forest to around 14 V-J combinations, which fed a naive Bayes classifier. The Morisita-Horn index was used to measure how similar the thyroid and blood repertoires were. In-frame beta chains were kept once TCRdb had trimmed the public reads at Q25 with fastp and called clones with MiXCR. Each CDR3 protein appears once, grouped with its most common genes and DNA. These V and J calls are TCRdb output, not the study's own analysis. A total of around 600,000 distinct CDR3 sequences appear in this sample, about two fifths of them only once. The ten largest clonotypes hold 2.5% to 3.5% of the sample.

CDR1 and CDR2 are drawn from the germline V gene: SGHVS, FQNEAQ. V is cut by 1 base and J by 1 base, and the space between the germline ends is 7 bases. The CDR3 sequence holds 14 residues, the cysteine and phenylalanine included. The retained sequence is limited to the CDR3, 42 bases, with the frame set at the first base. This sequence was found in an adult man with Graves' ophthalmopathy. The sequence is built from TRBV7-8 and TRBJ2-5; no D gene call is confident. The sequenced sample was peripheral blood. The nucleotide sequence is given as TGTGCCAGCAGCTTAGGGGCAGGCCAAGAGACCCAGTACTTC. Translated, it gives CASSLGAGQETQYF.